This TCR beta chain appears in the sequencing data of a study of response to subunit inactivated influenza vaccine. Whole-study findings and limits: Researchers suggested that each seasonal influenza vaccination recruits few new T cells.

About this clonotype: The antigen is unknown.

This CDR3 comprises 15 residues. Germline V gene data show CDR1 as SGHAT and CDR2 as FQNNGV. V lost 1 base, J lost 4 bases, and 4 bases stayed unmatched. TCRdb re-derived calls from the RT-PCR reads in MiXCR, one entry per CDR3 protein. The sample carries under 950,000 distinct CDR3 sequences, approximately 22% recorded once. The input for sequencing was PBMCs from blood, taken 4 to 6 days after vaccination. The clonotype was recovered from a man aged 50-60 years who received an inactivated influenza vaccine. The V and J genes are TRBV11-2 and TRBJ2-7; 10 bases agree with TRBD1. CDR3 coding DNA: TGTGCCAGCAGCTTAGTGACAGGGGGCAATTACGAGCAGTACTTC. Amino acids: CASSLVTGGNYEQYF.